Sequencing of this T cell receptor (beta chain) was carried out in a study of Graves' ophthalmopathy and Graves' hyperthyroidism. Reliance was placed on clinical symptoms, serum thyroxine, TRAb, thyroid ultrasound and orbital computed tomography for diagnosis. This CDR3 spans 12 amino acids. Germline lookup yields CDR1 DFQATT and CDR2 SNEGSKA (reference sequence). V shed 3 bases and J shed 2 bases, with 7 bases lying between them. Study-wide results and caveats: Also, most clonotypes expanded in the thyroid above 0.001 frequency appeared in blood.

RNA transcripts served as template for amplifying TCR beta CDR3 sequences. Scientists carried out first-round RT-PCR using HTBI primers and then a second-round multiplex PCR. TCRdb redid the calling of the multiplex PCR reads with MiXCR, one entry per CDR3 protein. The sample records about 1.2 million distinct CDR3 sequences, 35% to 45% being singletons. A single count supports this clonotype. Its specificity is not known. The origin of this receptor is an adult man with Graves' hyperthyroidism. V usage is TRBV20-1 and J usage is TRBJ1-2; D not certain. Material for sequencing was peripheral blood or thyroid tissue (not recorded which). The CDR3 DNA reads TGCAGTGCTAGTCCACCGAACTATGGCTACACCTTC. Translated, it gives CSASPPNYGYTF.